This TCR beta chain was captured in a study of shared clonotypes between healthy human individuals. Study information: For every donor, three CD4 naive, three CD4 memory, two CD8 naive and one CD8 memory plates were used.

Trimming cost V 1 base and J 13 bases; bases outside gene matches: 11. The CDR3 runs 14 residues. Germline V CDR1 and CDR2: SGHDN, FVKESK. Whole-study findings and limits: Generation probabilities were higher for clonotypes shared across all four sorted-subset donors than for unshared ones.

Turning to this clone: The antigen is unknown.

Each PCR replicate from the sorted subsets contained 200 to 250 ng DNA, which is some 31,000 T cell genomes. Sequencing used immunoSEQ multiplex PCR; TCRdb keeps in-frame clones, though not all of them. The data hold a few million clones, with approximately 94% observed a single time. Subsets obtained from CD4+ cells comprised CD45RA+ naive and CD45RA-negative memory cells. Material: naive CD4+ T cells sorted from blood. Specified subset: CD45RA+ positively selected. The gene calls are TRBV14 and TRBJ2-5; TRBD2 aligns across 8 bases. The TCR was taken from a man aged 18 to 29 in good health. Here the CDR3 DNA reads TGTGCCAGCAGCCAAGTACGGGAGGGCCCTTTCCCGTACTTC. Translated: CASSQVREGPFPYF.